This T cell receptor (beta chain) originates from a study of shared clonotypes between healthy human individuals. Generated by immunoSEQ multiplex PCR, the TCRdb table keeps only in-frame clones and is missing some. The repertoire has roughly 2,500,000 clones, approximately 93% of them found once; the top ten carry approximately 0.35%. Germline lookup yields CDR1 SGHRS and CDR2 YFSETQ. V dropped 3 bases and J dropped 6; count of bases not matched to a gene: 4. This CDR3 contains 13 residues. The genes are TRBV5-1 and TRBJ2-7; TRBD1 matches 9 bases. The TCR sequence derives from a man aged 18-30 years in good health. Some clones in this sample may be carry-over from other donors' samples. Sequencing input: naive CD4+ T cells from PBMCs. As to subset: CD45RA+ positively selected. CDR3 DNA: TGCGCCAGCAGCTGGGACAGGGTCCGCGAGCAGTACTTC. Its protein is CASSWDRVREQYF.